The clone carrying this T cell receptor beta chain occurred a few times. The target antigen is unknown. They built TCR cDNA with 5'RACE template switching, a step that put in a universal primer site and UMIs. TCRdb re-derived calls from the 5' RACE reads in MiXCR, one entry per CDR3 protein. The sample comprises about 330,000 distinct CDR3 sequences, 6.8% of which are singletons, and 15% to 20% rests with the top ten. This specimen comes from a study of T cells after yellow fever vaccination. V gave up 1 base and J gave up 11 bases, with 16 bases separating them. Germline values: CDR1 SGHVS, CDR2 FQNEAQ. This CDR3 is built from 14 residues. Study conclusions and caveats: Most clones from primary vaccination resurfaced after the booster (around 97% CD4, more than 75% CD8). Few clonotypes appeared in both CD4 and CD8 compartments.

The receptor was isolated from a man younger than 35 who received the YFV17D yellow fever vaccine. The genes are TRBV7-8 and TRBJ2-3; possible D gene TRBD2, 5 bases. Sequencing was performed on PBMCs, taken roughly seven weeks after the first yellow fever vaccination. In DNA form, the CDR3 reads TGTGCCAGCAGCTTAGACGAGGACTTTTATGAGCAGTATTTT. It encodes CASSLDEDFYEQYF.